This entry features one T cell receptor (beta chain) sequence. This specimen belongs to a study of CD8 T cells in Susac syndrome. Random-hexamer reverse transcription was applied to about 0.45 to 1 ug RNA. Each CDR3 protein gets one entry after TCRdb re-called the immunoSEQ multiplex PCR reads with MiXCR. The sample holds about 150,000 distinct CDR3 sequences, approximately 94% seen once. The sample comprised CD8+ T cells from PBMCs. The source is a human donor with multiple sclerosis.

Here the CDR3 reads CASSTDRVREKLFF. CDR3 coding DNA: TGCGCCAGCAGCACGGACAGGGTGCGTGAAAAACTGTTTTTT. The chain is built from TRBV5-1 and TRBJ1-4, with 8 positions matching TRBD1. This CDR3 is 14 amino acids long. Germline V lookup: CDR1 SGHRS, CDR2 YFSETQ. V shed 4 bases and J 7 bases; nucleotides not matched to a gene: 6.